This TCR beta chain comes out of a study of blood T cell repertoires in COVID-19. For the study at large: Specimens from acute and convalescent COVID-19 originated in the United States, Italy and Spain. PBMCs, B-cell-depleted T cells, or T cells were the source of the cDNA or gDNA that made up the material.

Source study methods: It was from reference gene primer amplification that nucleated cell counts were estimated. Sequenced by immunoSEQ multiplex PCR; TCRdb stores in-frame clones only, minus some. The DNA gave D and trimming, while V, J and clone size come from that table. This sample has over 100,000 clones; approximately 82% occur once, and the top ten carry over 15%. The germline CDR1 and CDR2 sequences are LNHNV and YYDKDF (reference sequence). The V gene end was trimmed by 0 bases and the J gene end by 6 bases; junction bases not matched to a gene: 8. The CDR3 runs to 16 residues. The chain couples TRBV15 to TRBJ2-7; TRBD2 matches 10 bases. The TCR originated in a woman aged 55-69 years with acute or convalescent COVID-19. The sequencing input was peripheral blood. CDR3 bases: TGTGCCACCAGCAGAGATCTCCTAGCGGGAGTCTCCGAGCAGTACTTC. Encoded protein: CATSRDLLAGVSEQYF. The full variable domain, in which reference TRBV15 and TRBJ2-7 provide the parts outside the CDR3, is DAMVIQNPRYQVTQFGKPVTLSCSQTLNHNVMYWYQQKSSQAPKLLFHYYDKDFNNEADTPDNFQSRRPNTSFCFLDIRSPGLGDTAMYLCATSRDLLAGVSEQYFGPGTRLTVT.